This T cell receptor beta chain was obtained from a study of OX40 agonist ivuxolimab in advanced cancers. Study-wide context: With ivuxolimab, an agonistic anti-OX40 (CD134) antibody, patients were treated.

V was clipped by 10 bases and J by 1 base, with 16 bases between them. The germline gives CDR1 LNHDA, CDR2 SQIVND (reference sequence). CDR3 size: 14 residues. Method: immunoSEQ multiplex PCR; TCRdb's copy keeps in-frame clones and lacks some. The table shows about 56,000 clones, with around 90% occurring only once. The sample holds a few counts of this clone. Its antigen is unknown. Findings of the study overall: In CD8+ T cells, expanded clones were on average more numerous than in CD4+. No determination was made of the antigen specificity of the expanded peripheral T cells.

The TCR originated in an adult with an advanced solid tumor such as melanoma, head and neck, liver or kidney cancer. Sample: CD4+ or CD8+ T cells sorted from blood, taken in a trial of the OX40 agonist ivuxolimab. This chain uses TRBV19 with TRBJ1-1; D is perhaps TRBD1 (6 bases). The CDR3 DNA sequence: TGTGCCACCCAACCGGGGGCAGGGAACACTGAAGCTTTCTTT. The encoded protein is CATQPGAGNTEAFF.